The 23 T cell receptor beta chains below were found in one sample sequenced in a study of blood T cell repertoires in COVID-19. TCRdb keeps only in-frame clones here, not all; method: immunoSEQ multiplex PCR. The sample records approximately 18,000 clones, around 92% being singletons. Specimen: peripheral blood. The receptors shown here come from a human donor in a cohort sampled during active COVID-19.

This chain uses TRBV5-4 with TRBJ2-5; D is ambiguous. V lost 0 bases and J 5 bases, leaving 5 bases between the germline ends. Germline assignment: CDR1 SGHNT and CDR2 YYREEE (reference sequence). There are 12 residues in the CDR3. CDR3 nucleotides: TGTGCCAGCAGCTTGGCGAGGGAGACCCAGTACTTC. Translating gives CASSLARETQYF.

The V call is TRBV2, the J call TRBJ2-1, with D uncertain. Germline V CDR1 and CDR2: SNHLY, FYNNEI. The length of the CDR3 is 11 residues. V was cut by 5 bases and J by 12 bases, with 11 bases left in between. CDR3 residues: CASSIEYGQFF. In DNA form, the CDR3 reads TGTGCCAGCAGTATAGAATACGGGCAGTTCTTC.

The count of this clone is one. The V gene is TRBV5-6, the J gene TRBJ1-2, with 9 bases identical to TRBD1. CDR3 length: 17 amino acids. Germline-derived CDR1 and CDR2 are SGHDT and YYEEEE. Trimming at V came to 0 bases and at J to 4 bases, leaving 10 bases not matched to a gene. CDR3 region: CASSLGTGVRLGYGYTF. The CDR3 DNA sequence: TGTGCCAGCAGCTTGGGGACAGGGGTTCGGTTAGGCTATGGCTACACCTTC.

The CDR3 here is CASTPTSGVGADTQYF. CDR3 bases: TGTGCCAGTACCCCGACTAGCGGGGTTGGTGCAGATACGCAGTATTTT. The chain employs TRBV19 and TRBJ2-3; TRBD2 aligns across 11 bases. Germline V lookup: CDR1 LNHDA, CDR2 SQIVND (reference sequence). The J segment lost 4 bases and the V segment lost 7 bases, leaving 10 bases of the junction unmatched. The CDR3 spans 16 residues.

J is TRBJ2-1 and V is TRBV18, with a tentative D call TRBD2 (5 bases). V was trimmed by 8 bases and J by 6 bases, leaving 17 bases between them. The CDR3 is made up of 14 amino acids. Germline V CDR1 and CDR2: KGHSH, LQKENI. The CDR3 here is CASGEGTNFNEQFF. The CDR3 DNA is TGTGCCAGCGGCGAGGGCACCAACTTCAATGAGCAGTTCTTC.

The chain has TRBV6-4 and TRBJ2-5; 13 nucleotides match TRBD2. CDR1 is MRHNA and CDR2 is SNTAGT in the germline V gene. The CDR3 has 15 amino acids. The trim removed 3 bases at V and 2 bases at J, leaving 0 bases unmatched. CDR3 sequence (DNA): TGTGCCAGCAGTGAACTAGCGGGGGGGCAAGAGACCCAGTACTTC. Protein: CASSELAGGQETQYF.

The chain couples TRBV7-3 to TRBJ2-3, with 7 bases lining up with TRBD1. V shed 5 bases and J 0 bases; nucleotides not matched to a gene: 8. The CDR3 is 16 residues long. Germline CDR1 is SGHTA and CDR2 is FQGTGA. CDR3 protein: CASSLIPGQSTDTQYF. As DNA, the CDR3 is TGTGCCAGCAGCCTCATACCGGGACAGAGCACAGATACGCAGTATTTT.

This clone was recorded only once. The J gene is TRBJ1-1, the V gene TRBV11-2, with D unresolved. The V and J ends lost 4 bases and 5 bases respectively, with 17 bases between them. Germline CDR1 reads SGHAT; CDR2 reads FQNNGV. The CDR3 totals 15 residues. The CDR3 protein is CASSSYAGVGTEAFF. CDR3 coding DNA: TGTGCCAGCAGCTCCTATGCGGGCGTAGGGACTGAAGCTTTCTTT. Full variable domain (remainder filled in from reference TRBV11-2 and TRBJ1-1): EAGVAQSPRYKIIEKRQSVAFWCNPISGHATLYWYQQILGQGPKLLIQFQNNGVVDDSQLPKDRFSAERLKGVDSTLKIQPAKLEDSAVYLCASSSYAGVGTEAFFGQGTRLTVV.

The chain links TRBV11-2 to TRBJ1-6; D unclear. Germline CDR1 is SGHAT and CDR2 is FQNNGV. The CDR3 is made up of 15 amino acids. V was pared by 3 bases and J by 6 bases, with 12 bases between. The CDR3 sequence is CASSFFRELNSPLHF. The CDR3, as DNA: TGTGCCAGCAGCTTTTTCCGGGAACTTAATTCACCCCTCCACTTT.

The sample holds a few counts of this clone. V and J are TRBV19 and TRBJ2-7, with D tentatively TRBD1 (6 bases). The ends were cut back, 3 bases at V and 4 bases at J, with 13 bases in the middle. There are 14 residues in the CDR3. In germline, CDR1 is LNHDA, CDR2 SQIVND (reference sequence). The CDR3 loop is CASSIALGQYEQYF. For the CDR3, the DNA is TGTGCCAGTAGTATTGCCTTAGGACAGTACGAGCAGTACTTC. The full variable domain, completed using reference TRBV19 and TRBJ2-7, is DGGITQSPKYLFRKEGQNVTLSCEQNLNHDAMYWYRQDPGQGLRLIYYSQIVNDFQKGDIAEGYSVSREKKESFPLTVTSAQKNPTAFYLCASSIALGQYEQYFGPGTRLTVT.

The chain links TRBV28 to TRBJ1-1, with D uncertain. The CDR3 is 13 residues long. CDR1 is MDHEN, CDR2 SYDVKM, per germline. V dropped 1 base and J dropped 1 base, with 4 bases sitting between them. The CDR3 nucleotides read TGTGCCAGCAGTTTATCACAGAACACTGAAGCTTTCTTT. Its translation: CASSLSQNTEAFF.

The CDR3 sequence is CASSSQGAPNSPLHF. DNA of the CDR3: TGTGCCAGCAGCTCCCAGGGGGCTCCTAATTCACCCCTCCACTTT. The rearrangement uses TRBV7-3 and TRBJ1-6; TRBD1 matches 8 bases. The V segment lost 4 bases and the J segment 6 bases; nucleotides outside the gene matches: 5. Germline CDR1 reads SGHTA; CDR2 reads FQGTGA. This CDR3 region has 15 residues.

The V call is TRBV19, the J call TRBJ2-7, with D hard to call. There are 12 residues in the CDR3. Looked up from germline, CDR1 is LNHDA and CDR2 is SQIVND (reference sequence). Deletions cut 3 bases from V and 4 bases from J, with 7 bases between. CDR3 protein: CASSMTQYEQYF. Here the CDR3 DNA reads TGTGCCAGTAGTATGACTCAGTACGAGCAGTACTTC. The full variable domain, in which reference TRBV19 and TRBJ2-7 provide the parts outside the CDR3, is DGGITQSPKYLFRKEGQNVTLSCEQNLNHDAMYWYRQDPGQGLRLIYYSQIVNDFQKGDIAEGYSVSREKKESFPLTVTSAQKNPTAFYLCASSMTQYEQYFGPGTRLTVT.

A single count supports this clone. The gene calls are TRBV9 and TRBJ2-1; possible D gene TRBD2, 7 bases. CDR1 and CDR2 (germline): SGDLS, YYNGEE. The CDR3 spans 15 residues. Deletions cut 0 bases from V and 2 bases from J, with 9 bases between. The CDR3 sequence is CASSVGGGPYNEQFF. The CDR3 DNA reads as TGTGCCAGCAGCGTAGGGGGGGGGCCCTACAATGAGCAGTTCTTC.

The chain uses TRBV27 and TRBJ2-7; 7 bases are shared with TRBD2. The CDR3 contains 13 residues. CDR1 and CDR2 from the germline V gene are MNHEY and SMNVEV (reference sequence). The trim removed 5 bases at V and 4 bases at J, leaving 5 bases unmatched. For the CDR3, the DNA is TGTGCCAGCAGTGGGGGGGTAAGTTACGAGCAGTACTTC. This sequence encodes CASSGGVSYEQYF.

The chain links TRBV19 to TRBJ1-2; 7 bases are shared with TRBD1. The CDR3 runs 15 residues. The J segment lost 5 bases and the V segment lost 4 bases, leaving 10 bases of the junction unmatched. From germline, CDR1 is LNHDA and CDR2 SQIVND (reference sequence). The CDR3 region is CASSTQTTGNYGYTF. CDR3 DNA sequence: TGTGCCAGTAGTACCCAAACGACAGGGAATTATGGCTACACCTTC.

This chain uses TRBV7-2 with TRBJ1-2; tentatively, D is TRBD1 (5 bases). Deletions cut 5 bases from V and 2 bases from J, with 12 bases between. The CDR3 is 14 amino acids. Germline CDR1 and CDR2: SGHTA and FQGNSA. CDR3 in amino acids: CASSLLRVNYGYTF. In DNA, the CDR3 is TGTGCCAGCAGCCTCCTCAGGGTCAACTATGGCTACACCTTC.

The J gene is TRBJ2-1, the V gene TRBV20-1; 7 bases map to TRBD2. J lost 4 bases, V lost 3 bases, and 6 bases had no gene match. CDR3 length: 14 residues. The germline CDR1 and CDR2 sequences are DFQATT and SNEGSKA (reference sequence). CDR3 bases: TGCAGTGCTAGTGCTGGGGGGGTGTACAATGAGCAGTTCTTC. This gives the protein CSASAGGVYNEQFF.

V usage is TRBV30 and J usage is TRBJ1-2, with D maybe TRBD1 (5 bases). Germline CDR1 GTSNPN, CDR2 SVGIG (reference sequence). Trimming pared 0 bases from V and 4 bases from J, leaving 21 bases between. The CDR3 totals 17 residues. This CDR3 reads CAWSVPLLPPGLYGYTF. CDR3 nucleotide sequence: TGTGCCTGGAGTGTACCCCTTCTACCCCCAGGGCTCTATGGCTACACCTTC.

The chain is built from TRBV9 and TRBJ2-1; 11 bases align to TRBD2. The V gene end was trimmed by 0 bases and the J gene end by 5 bases; junction bases not matched to a gene: 1. This CDR3 has 15 residues. The germline gives CDR1 SGDLS, CDR2 YYNGEE. The CDR3 DNA sequence: TGTGCCAGCAGCGTAGAGGGACTAGCGGACAATGAGCAGTTCTTC. Encoded protein: CASSVEGLADNEQFF.

The chain recombines TRBV3-1 (or the pseudogene TRBV3-2) with TRBJ2-7; the D gene is possibly TRBD1 (6 bases). The CDR3 length is 15 residues. The V gene lost 2 bases and the J gene lost 5 bases, with 16 bases spanning the gap. The germline gives CDR1 LGHDT, CDR2 YNNKEL (reference sequence). The CDR3 region has the DNA TGTGCCAGCAGCCAACCATCGACAGGTTTGAACGAGCAGTACTTC. Encoded protein: CASSQPSTGLNEQYF.

This clone was counted a few times. J is TRBJ1-5 and V is TRBV30; no reliable D call. The germline V gene encodes CDR1 GTSNPN and CDR2 SVGIG (reference sequence). CDR3 length: 14 residues. Trimming shortened V by 2 bases and J by 5 bases, and 13 bases separated the two germline ends. The CDR3 loop is CAWSQSGFDQPQHF. The CDR3 nucleotides are TGTGCCTGGAGTCAATCGGGATTCGATCAGCCCCAGCATTTT.

CDR3 coding DNA: TGTGCCAGCAGTCCCCGACAGGGGCGTAGTATTTTAGGCAATCAGCCCCAGCATTTT. This gives the protein CASSPRQGRSILGNQPQHF. The chain links TRBV27 to TRBJ1-5, with 8 positions matching TRBD1. The J segment lost 2 bases and the V segment lost 5 bases, leaving 17 bases of the junction unmatched. CDR1 MNHEY and CDR2 SMNVEV come from the germline V gene (reference sequence). This CDR3 has 19 amino acids.